This TCR beta chain was identified during a study of post-analysis software for immune sequencing data (dated by TCRdb to about 2015). Concerning the study at large: Relapsing-remitting, secondary progressive and progressive-relapsing multiple sclerosis were recorded as disease courses, and subtype annotation was lacking for some patients. Patient repertoires were compared against about a dozen previously published healthy control repertoires from donors aged about 6 to 27 years. A subset of samples was prepared in parallel using single-end sample barcoding, then pooled and co-amplified after Illumina adapter ligation.

Only a few counts were recorded for this clonotype. What antigen it recognizes has not been identified. Per-base quality was not reported, and no clone a single base away is much larger than it. Study-wide findings and limitations: Direct clustering with F measure showed strong co-clustering of samples prepared in the same batch, prompting a batch-effect correction. The multiple sclerosis patient group was slightly younger than the control group. Multiple sclerosis patients had significantly lower normalized Chao1 diversity than controls, a result that suggests substantial peripheral T-cell clonal expansion.

TCR beta repertoires were profiled from peripheral blood of 13 young patients with multiple sclerosis to demonstrate the VDJtools post-analysis software. The patients with multiple sclerosis were children and adolescents between 6 and 15 years of age. Libraries were made using PCR. Sequenced using an Illumina HiSeq 2500. Unique molecular identifiers were incorporated into TCR beta cDNA libraries to reduce PCR and sequencing biases. Roughly 0.5 million cDNA molecules were obtained per 1 to 10 million input T cells, so each molecule approximated one T cell. The same protocol used for the earlier healthy control dataset was applied to prepare and sequence the patient libraries. Samples belonging to the same batch were prepared together, multiplexed and sequenced on a shared HiSeq lane. The authors processed their data as follows. Raw barcoded reads were processed with MIGEC, and single-read molecular identifier groups were discarded before consensus assembly and CDR3 extraction. Clonotype tables were post-analysed with VDJtools, normalizing diversity by down-sampling all datasets to the smallest sample size. In repertoire overlap clustering, CDR3 amino acid sequences, but not nucleotide sequences, were matched to correct batch-related cross-sample contamination. Through fastp at Q25 and MiXCR, TCRdb rebuilt clones from the public reads, retaining in-frame beta chains. Under each unique CDR3 protein, matching rows form one entry showing the most common genes and DNA. These V and J calls derive from TCRdb rather than the authors' analysis. The sample table shows 450,000 to 650,000 distinct CDR3 sequences, and roughly 40% are seen once. The biggest ten clones account for more than 1.5% of the sample.

Sequencing was done on a sample of blood. This TCR was sampled from a girl aged 10 to 17 with multiple sclerosis.

This receptor carries the CDR3 CSARAGERETQYF. DNA sequence: TGCAGTGCTAGAGCGGGGGAGAGAGAGACCCAGTACTTC. The chain is assembled from TRBV20-1 and TRBJ2-7, with TRBD2 as a weak D call on 6 bases. The end of the DNA aligns better with TRBJ2-5, so the J call may be wrong. The germline V gene (reference sequence) sets CDR1 to DFQATT and CDR2 to SNEGSKA. The CDR3 has 13 amino acids, counting the end cysteine and phenylalanine. Solely the CDR3 DNA is kept, with 39 bases framed from the first base.